Listed here is a single TCR beta chain. Its antigen is not identified. This CDR3 contains 14 residues. Germline trimming cut 10 bases from V and 2 bases from J; bases unmatched to any gene: 9. Germline V gene lookup returns CDR1 MNHEY and CDR2 SVGAGI. This sample is drawn from a study of cytomegalovirus exposure and HLA in healthy donors. Overall study results and limits: As immune exposure information, only CMV serostatus was available.

PCR was performed using 60 Vbeta and 13 Jbeta primers. Clones were read by immunoSEQ multiplex PCR, and TCRdb kept only the in-frame ones, dropping some. The data show about 180,000 clones, with around 79% seen just once and approximately 0.7% held by the top ten. Sequenced sample: PBMCs. V gene TRBV6-5 combines with J gene TRBJ2-5; 8 bases match TRBD2. The source of this sequence is a middle-aged woman in good health and CMV-seronegative. The CDR3 bases are TGTGCCACCCGGGGTAGCGGGACTCAAGAGACCCAGTACTTC. It yields the protein CATRGSGTQETQYF.